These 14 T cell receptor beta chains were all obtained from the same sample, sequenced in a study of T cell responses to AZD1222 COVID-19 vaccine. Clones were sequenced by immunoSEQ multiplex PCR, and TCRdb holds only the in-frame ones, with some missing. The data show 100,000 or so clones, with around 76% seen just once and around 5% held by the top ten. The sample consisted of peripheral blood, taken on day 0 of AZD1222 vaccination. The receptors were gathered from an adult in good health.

The CDR3 DNA is TGTGCCAGCAGCCTAACAGGGCATGGCTACACCTTC. Translated, it gives CASSLTGHGYTF. V usage is TRBV7-2 and J usage is TRBJ1-2, with a possible D match to TRBD1 (6 bases). The V end lost 5 bases, the J end lost 6 bases, and 10 bases lay between the germline ends. This CDR3 is 12 amino acids long. The V gene's germline CDR1 is SGHTA and CDR2 FQGNSA.

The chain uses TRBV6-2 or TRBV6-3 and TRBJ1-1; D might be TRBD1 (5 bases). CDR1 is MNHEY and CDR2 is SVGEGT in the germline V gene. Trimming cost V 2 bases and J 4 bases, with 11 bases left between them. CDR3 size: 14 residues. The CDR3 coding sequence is TGTGCCAGCAGTTACGGGGGGGTGAGCACTGAAGCTTTCTTT. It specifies CASSYGGVSTEAFF.

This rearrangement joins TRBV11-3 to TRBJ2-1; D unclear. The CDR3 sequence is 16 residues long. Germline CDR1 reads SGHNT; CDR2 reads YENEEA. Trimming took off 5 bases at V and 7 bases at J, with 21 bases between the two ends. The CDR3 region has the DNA TGTGCCAGCAGCCCGAATGCGGCCAGGTTAAGAAATGAGCAGTTCTTC. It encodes CASSPNAARLRNEQFF.

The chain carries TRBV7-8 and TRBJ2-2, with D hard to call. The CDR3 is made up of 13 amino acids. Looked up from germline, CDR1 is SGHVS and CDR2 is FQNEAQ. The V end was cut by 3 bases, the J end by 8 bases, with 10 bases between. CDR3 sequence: CASSFGVRGELFF. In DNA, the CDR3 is TGTGCCAGCAGCTTTGGGGTACGGGGGGAGCTGTTTTTT. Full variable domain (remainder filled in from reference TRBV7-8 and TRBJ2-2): GAGVSQSPRYKVAKRGQDVALRCDPISGHVSLFWYQQALGQGPEFLTYFQNEAQLDKSGLPSDRFFAERPEGSVSTLKIQRTQQEDSAVYLCASSFGVRGELFFGEGSRLTVL.

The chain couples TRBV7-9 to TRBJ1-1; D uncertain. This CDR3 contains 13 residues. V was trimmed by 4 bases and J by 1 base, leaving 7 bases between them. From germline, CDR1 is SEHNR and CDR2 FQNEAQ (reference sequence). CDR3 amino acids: CASSSGRNTEAFF. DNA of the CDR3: TGTGCCAGCAGCTCCGGCAGGAACACTGAAGCTTTCTTT.

The CDR3 is CATPAGDSYEQYF. Written as DNA, the CDR3 is TGTGCCACCCCTGCGGGGGACTCCTACGAGCAGTACTTC. The V and J genes are TRBV9 and TRBJ2-7; 7 bases align to TRBD2. Germline trimming cut 9 bases from V and 0 bases from J; bases unmatched to any gene: 6. The CDR3 sequence is 13 residues long. CDR1 and CDR2 from the germline V gene are SGDLS and YYNGEE.

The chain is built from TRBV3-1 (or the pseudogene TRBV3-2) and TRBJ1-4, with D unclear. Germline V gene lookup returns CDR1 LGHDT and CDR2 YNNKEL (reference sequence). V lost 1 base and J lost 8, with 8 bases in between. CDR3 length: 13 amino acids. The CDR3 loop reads CASSQAVREKLFF. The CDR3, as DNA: TGTGCCAGCAGCCAAGCAGTAAGGGAAAAACTGTTTTTT.

DNA for the CDR3: TGTGCCAGCAGCTTGGGGATACCTGCAACTAATGAAAAACTGTTTTTT. Encoded protein: CASSLGIPATNEKLFF. The chain joins TRBV5-4 to TRBJ1-4; D gene ambiguous. From germline, CDR1 is SGHNT and CDR2 YYREEE (reference sequence). V lost 0 bases and J 0 bases, leaving 9 bases between the germline ends. This CDR3 is 16 amino acids long.

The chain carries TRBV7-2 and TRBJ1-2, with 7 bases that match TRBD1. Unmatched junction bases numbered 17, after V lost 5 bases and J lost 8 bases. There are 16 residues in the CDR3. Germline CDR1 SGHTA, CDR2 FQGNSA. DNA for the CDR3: TGTGCCAGCAGCCTCCGCCAGGGGGGCTCGGTCGAAGGCTACACCTTC. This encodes CASSLRQGGSVEGYTF.

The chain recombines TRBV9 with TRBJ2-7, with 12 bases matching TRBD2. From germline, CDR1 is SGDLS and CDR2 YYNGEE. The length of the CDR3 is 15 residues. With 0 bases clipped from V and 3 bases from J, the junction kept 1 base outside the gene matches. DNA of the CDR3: TGTGCCAGCAGCGTAGGACTAGCGGGGGACTACGAGCAGTACTTC. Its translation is CASSVGLAGDYEQYF.

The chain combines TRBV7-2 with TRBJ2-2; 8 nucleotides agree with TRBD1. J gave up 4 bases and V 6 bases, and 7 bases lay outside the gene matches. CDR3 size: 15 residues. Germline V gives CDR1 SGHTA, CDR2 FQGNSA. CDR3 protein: CASRRDRFGTGELFF. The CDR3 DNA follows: TGTGCCAGCAGACGGGACAGGTTTGGCACCGGGGAGCTGTTTTTT. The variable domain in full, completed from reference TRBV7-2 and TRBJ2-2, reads GAGVSQSPSNKVTEKGKDVELRCDPISGHTALYWYRQSLGQGLEFLIYFQGNSAPDKSGLPSDRFSAERTGGSVSTLTIQRTQQEDSAVYLCASRRDRFGTGELFFGEGSRLTVL.

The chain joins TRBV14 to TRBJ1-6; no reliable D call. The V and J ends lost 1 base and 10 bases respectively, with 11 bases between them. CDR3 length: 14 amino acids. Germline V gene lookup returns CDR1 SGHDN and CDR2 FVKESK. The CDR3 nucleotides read TGTGCCAGCAGCCAAGTAAGAGGAGAGTCACCCCTCCACTTT. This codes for CASSQVRGESPLHF.

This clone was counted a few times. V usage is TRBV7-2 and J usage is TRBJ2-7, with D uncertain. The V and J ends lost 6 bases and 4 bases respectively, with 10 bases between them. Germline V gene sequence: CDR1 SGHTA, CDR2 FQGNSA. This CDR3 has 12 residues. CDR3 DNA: TGTGCCAGCAGGCCAGGAAAGTACGAGCAGTACTTC. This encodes CASRPGKYEQYF. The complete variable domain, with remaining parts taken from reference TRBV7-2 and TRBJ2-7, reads GAGVSQSPSNKVTEKGKDVELRCDPISGHTALYWYRQSLGQGLEFLIYFQGNSAPDKSGLPSDRFSAERTGGSVSTLTIQRTQQEDSAVYLCASRPGKYEQYFGPGTRLTVT.

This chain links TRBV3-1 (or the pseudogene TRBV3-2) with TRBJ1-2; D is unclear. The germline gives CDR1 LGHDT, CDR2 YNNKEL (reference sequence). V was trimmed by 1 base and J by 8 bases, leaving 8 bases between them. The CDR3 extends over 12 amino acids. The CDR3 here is CASSQGFRGYTF. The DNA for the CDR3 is TGTGCCAGCAGCCAAGGGTTCCGGGGCTACACCTTC.